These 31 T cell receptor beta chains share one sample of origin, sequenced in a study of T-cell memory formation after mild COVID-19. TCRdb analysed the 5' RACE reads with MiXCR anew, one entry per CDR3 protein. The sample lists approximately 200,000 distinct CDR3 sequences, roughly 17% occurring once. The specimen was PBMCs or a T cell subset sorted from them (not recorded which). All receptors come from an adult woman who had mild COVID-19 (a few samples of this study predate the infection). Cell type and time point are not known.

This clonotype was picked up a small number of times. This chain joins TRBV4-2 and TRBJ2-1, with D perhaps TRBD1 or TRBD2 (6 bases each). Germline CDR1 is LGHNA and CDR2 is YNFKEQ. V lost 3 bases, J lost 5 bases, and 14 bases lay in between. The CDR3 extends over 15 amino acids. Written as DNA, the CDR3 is TGTGCCAGCAGCCAGGGGGGCAGGGGCAACAATGAGCAGTTCTTC. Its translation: CASSQGGRGNNEQFF.

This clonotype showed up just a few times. CDR3 bases: TGTGCCACCATCCCGGGATTAAGGGACACTGAAGCTTTCTTT. Protein: CATIPGLRDTEAFF. The rearrangement links TRBV10-3 to TRBJ1-1; D gene ambiguous. The CDR3 length is 14 residues. The germline V gene encodes CDR1 ENHRY and CDR2 SYGVKD. V gave up 10 bases and J gave up 3 bases, with 18 bases separating them.

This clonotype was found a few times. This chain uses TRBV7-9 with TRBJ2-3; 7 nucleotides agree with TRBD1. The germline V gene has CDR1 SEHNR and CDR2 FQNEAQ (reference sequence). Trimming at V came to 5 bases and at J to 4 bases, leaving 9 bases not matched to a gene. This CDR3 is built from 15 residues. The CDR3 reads CASSPGQAMADTQYF. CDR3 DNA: TGTGCCAGCAGCCCAGGACAGGCCATGGCAGATACGCAGTATTTT.

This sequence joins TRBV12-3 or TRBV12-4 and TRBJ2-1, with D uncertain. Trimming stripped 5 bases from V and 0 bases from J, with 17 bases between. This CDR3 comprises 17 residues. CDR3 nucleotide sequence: TGTGCCAGCAGTCATACTTCGGGCGGCAGCTCCTACAATGAGCAGTTCTTC. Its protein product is CASSHTSGGSSYNEQFF.

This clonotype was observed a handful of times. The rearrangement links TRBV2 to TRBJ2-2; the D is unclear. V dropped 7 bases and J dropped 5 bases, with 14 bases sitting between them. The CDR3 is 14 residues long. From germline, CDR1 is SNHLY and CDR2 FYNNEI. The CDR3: CASTLGMGTGELFF. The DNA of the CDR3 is TGTGCCAGCACTCTGGGAATGGGGACCGGGGAGCTGTTTTTT.

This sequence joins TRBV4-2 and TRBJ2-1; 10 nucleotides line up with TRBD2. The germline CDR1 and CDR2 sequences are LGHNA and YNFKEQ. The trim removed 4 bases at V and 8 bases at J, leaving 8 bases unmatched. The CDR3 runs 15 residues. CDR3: CASSPGGSGRDEQFF. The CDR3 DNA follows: TGTGCCAGCAGCCCCGGAGGGAGCGGGAGGGATGAGCAGTTCTTC.

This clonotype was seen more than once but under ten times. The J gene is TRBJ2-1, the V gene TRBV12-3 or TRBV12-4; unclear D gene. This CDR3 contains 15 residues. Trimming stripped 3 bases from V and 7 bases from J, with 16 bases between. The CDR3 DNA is TGTGCCAGCAGTTTTCAGCATATAAGTGTTAATGAGCAGTTCTTC. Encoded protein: CASSFQHISVNEQFF.

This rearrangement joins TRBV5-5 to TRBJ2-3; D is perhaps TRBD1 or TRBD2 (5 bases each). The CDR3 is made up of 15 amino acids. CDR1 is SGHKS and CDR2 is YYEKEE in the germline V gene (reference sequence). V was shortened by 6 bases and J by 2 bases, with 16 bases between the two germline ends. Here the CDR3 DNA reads TGTGCCAGCACCTCGGGACGTATAGCCACAGATACGCAGTATTTT. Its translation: CASTSGRIATDTQYF.

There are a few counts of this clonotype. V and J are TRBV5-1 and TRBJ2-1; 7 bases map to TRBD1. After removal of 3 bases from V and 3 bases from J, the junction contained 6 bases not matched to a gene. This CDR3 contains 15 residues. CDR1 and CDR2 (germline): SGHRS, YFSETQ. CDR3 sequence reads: CASSSTGTDYNEQFF. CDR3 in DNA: TGCGCCAGCAGCTCCACCGGGACAGACTACAATGAGCAGTTCTTC. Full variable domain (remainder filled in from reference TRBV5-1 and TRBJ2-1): KAGVTQTPRYLIKTRGQQVTLSCSPISGHRSVSWYQQTPGQGLQFLFEYFSETQRNKGNFPGRFSGRQFSNSRSEMNVSTLELGDSALYLCASSSTGTDYNEQFFGPGTRLTVL.

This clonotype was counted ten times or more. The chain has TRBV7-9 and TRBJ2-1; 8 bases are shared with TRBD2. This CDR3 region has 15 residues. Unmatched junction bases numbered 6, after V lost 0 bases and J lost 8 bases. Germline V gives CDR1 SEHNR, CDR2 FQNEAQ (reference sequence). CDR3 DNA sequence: TGTGCCAGCAGCTTAGCACTAGCGGCGAGCGATGAGCAGTTCTTC. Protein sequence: CASSLALAASDEQFF.

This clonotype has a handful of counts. CDR3 sequence (DNA): TGTGCCAGCAGTTTAGTCGGACAGAACTATGGCTACACCTTC. Translating it yields CASSLVGQNYGYTF. The J gene is TRBJ1-2, the V gene TRBV6-2 or TRBV6-3; perhaps TRBD1 as D (6 bases). Trimming removed 4 bases from V and 2 bases from J, with 11 bases in between. Germline-derived CDR1 and CDR2 are MNHEY and SVGEGT. The CDR3 length is 14 residues.

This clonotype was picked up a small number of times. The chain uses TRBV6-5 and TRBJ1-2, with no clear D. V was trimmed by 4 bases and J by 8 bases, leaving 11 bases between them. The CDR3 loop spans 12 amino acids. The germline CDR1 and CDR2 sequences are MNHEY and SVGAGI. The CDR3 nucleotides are TGTGCCAGCAGTTCCGTGGGAGGAGGCTACACCTTC. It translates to CASSSVGGGYTF.

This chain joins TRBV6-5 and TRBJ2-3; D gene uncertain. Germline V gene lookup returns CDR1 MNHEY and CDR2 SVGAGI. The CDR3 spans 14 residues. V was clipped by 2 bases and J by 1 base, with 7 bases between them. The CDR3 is CASSYMLGTDTQYF. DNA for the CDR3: TGTGCCAGCAGTTACATGCTAGGCACAGATACGCAGTATTTT.

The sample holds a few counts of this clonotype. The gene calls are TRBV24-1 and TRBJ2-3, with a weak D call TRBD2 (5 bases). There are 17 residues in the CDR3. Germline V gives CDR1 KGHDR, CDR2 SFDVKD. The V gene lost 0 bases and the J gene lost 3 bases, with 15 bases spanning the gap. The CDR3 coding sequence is TGTGCCACCAGTGATTTGGAGTGGGAGCGCGGGACAGATACGCAGTATTTT. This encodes CATSDLEWERGTDTQYF.

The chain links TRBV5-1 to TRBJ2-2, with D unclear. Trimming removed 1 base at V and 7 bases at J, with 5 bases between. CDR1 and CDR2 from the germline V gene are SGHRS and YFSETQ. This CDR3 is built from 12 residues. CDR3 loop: CASSLWGGELFF. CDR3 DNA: TGCGCCAGCAGCTTGTGGGGCGGGGAGCTGTTTTTT.

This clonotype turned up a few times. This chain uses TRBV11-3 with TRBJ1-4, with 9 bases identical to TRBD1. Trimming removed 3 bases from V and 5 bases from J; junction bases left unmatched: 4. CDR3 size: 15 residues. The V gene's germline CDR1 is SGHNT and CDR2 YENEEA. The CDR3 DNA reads TGTGCCAGCAGCTTGACAGGGGGGCCCAATGAAAAACTGTTTTTT. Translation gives CASSLTGGPNEKLFF.

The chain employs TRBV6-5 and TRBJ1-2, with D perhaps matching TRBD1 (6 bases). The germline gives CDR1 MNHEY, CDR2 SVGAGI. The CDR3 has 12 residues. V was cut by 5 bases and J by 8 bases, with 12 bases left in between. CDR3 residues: CASSEGDRGYTF. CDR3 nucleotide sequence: TGTGCCAGCAGTGAGGGGGATAGGGGCTACACCTTC.

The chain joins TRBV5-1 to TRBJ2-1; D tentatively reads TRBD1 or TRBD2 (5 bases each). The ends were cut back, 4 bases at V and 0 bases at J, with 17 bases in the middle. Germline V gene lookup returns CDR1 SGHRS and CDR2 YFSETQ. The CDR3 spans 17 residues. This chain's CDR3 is CASSPSLGEPSYNEQFF. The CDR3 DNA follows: TGCGCCAGCAGCCCCTCTCTAGGGGAGCCCTCCTACAATGAGCAGTTCTTC.

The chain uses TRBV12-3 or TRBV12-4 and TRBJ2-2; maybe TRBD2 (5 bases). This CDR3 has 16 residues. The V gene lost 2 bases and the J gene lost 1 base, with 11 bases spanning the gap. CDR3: CASSLHGGGNTGELFF. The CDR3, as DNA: TGTGCCAGCAGTTTACATGGTGGAGGGAACACCGGGGAGCTGTTTTTT.

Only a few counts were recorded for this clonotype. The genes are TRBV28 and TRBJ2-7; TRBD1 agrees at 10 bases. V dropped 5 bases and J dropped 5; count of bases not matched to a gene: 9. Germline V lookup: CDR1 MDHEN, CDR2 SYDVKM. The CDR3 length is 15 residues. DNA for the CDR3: TGTGCCAGCAGTCCCGTGACAGGGGGCTCGAACGAGCAGTACTTC. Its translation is CASSPVTGGSNEQYF.

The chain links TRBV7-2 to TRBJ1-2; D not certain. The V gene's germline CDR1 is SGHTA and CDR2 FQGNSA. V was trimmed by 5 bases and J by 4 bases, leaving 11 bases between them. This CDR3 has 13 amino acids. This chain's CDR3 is CASSRDGIYGYTF. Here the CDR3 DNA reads TGTGCCAGCAGCCGTGACGGGATCTATGGCTACACCTTC.

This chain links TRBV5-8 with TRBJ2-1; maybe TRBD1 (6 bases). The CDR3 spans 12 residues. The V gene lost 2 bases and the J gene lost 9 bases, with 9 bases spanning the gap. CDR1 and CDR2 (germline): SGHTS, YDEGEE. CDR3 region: CASSFQGIEQFF. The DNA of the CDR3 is TGTGCCAGCAGCTTTCAGGGGATTGAGCAGTTCTTC.

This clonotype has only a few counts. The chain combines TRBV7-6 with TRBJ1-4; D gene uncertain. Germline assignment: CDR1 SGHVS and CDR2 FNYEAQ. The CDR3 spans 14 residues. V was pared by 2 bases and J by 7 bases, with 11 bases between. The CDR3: CASSLMRNGEKLFF. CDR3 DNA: TGTGCCAGCAGCTTAATGAGGAATGGTGAAAAACTGTTTTTT.

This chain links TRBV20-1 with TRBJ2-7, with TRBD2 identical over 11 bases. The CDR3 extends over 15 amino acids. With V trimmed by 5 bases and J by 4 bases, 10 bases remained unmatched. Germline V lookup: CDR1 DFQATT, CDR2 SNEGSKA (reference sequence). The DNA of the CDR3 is TGCAGTGCTGGTACTGTAGCGGGAGGGCCATACGAGCAGTACTTC. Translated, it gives CSAGTVAGGPYEQYF.

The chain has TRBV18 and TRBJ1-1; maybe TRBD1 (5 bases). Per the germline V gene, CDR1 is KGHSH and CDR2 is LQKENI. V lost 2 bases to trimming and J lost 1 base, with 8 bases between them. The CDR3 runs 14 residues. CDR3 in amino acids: CASSPTDKNTEAFF. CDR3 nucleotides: TGTGCCAGCTCACCAACGGACAAGAACACTGAAGCTTTCTTT.

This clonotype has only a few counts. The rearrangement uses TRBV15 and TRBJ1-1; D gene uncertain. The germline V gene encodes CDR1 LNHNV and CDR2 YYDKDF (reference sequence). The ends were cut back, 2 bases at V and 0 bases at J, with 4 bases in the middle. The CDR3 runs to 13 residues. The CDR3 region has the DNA TGTGCCACCAGCAGACAGATGAACACTGAAGCTTTCTTT. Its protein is CATSRQMNTEAFF.

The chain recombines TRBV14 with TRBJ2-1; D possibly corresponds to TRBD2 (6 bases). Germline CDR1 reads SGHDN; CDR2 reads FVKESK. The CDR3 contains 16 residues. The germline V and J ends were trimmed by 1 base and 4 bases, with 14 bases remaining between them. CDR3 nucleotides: TGTGCCAGCAGCCAAGTGAACCCGGGGGTATACAATGAGCAGTTCTTC. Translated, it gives CASSQVNPGVYNEQFF.

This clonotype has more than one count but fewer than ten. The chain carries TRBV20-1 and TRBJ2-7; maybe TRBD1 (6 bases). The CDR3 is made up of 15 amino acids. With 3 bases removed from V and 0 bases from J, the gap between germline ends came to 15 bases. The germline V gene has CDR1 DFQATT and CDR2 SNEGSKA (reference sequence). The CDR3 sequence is CSASNRARSSYEQYF. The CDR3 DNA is TGCAGTGCTAGCAACAGGGCGCGGAGCTCCTACGAGCAGTACTTC.

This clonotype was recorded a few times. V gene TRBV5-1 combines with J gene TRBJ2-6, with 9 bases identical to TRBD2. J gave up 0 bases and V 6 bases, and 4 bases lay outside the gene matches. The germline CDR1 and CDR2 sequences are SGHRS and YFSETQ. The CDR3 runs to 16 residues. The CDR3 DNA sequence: TGCGCCAGCACGCCTAGCGGGATCTCTGGGGCCAACGTCCTGACTTTC. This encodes CASTPSGISGANVLTF.

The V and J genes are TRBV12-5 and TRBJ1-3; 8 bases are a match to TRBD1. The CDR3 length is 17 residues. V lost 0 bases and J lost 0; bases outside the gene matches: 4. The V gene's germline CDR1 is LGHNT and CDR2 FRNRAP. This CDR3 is CASGLVGRGLSGNTIYF. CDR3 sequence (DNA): TGTGCTAGTGGTTTGGTAGGCAGGGGGCTCTCTGGAAACACCATATATTTT.

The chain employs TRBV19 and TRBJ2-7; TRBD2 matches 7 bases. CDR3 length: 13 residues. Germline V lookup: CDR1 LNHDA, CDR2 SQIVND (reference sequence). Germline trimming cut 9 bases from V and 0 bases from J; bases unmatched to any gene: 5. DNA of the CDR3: TGTGCCAGCTCGACTAGCATCTCCTACGAGCAGTACTTC. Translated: CASSTSISYEQYF.